Here is one TCR beta chain with its context. This sample stems from a study of early T cells in non-severe SARS-CoV-2 infection. The protocol attached unique molecular identifiers to individual cDNA molecules. MiXCR, run by TCRdb on the 5' RACE reads, gives a single entry per CDR3 protein. The repertoire consists of roughly 47,000 distinct CDR3 sequences, with about 6% occurring once and the leading ten covering about 2.8%. Trimming left V 1 base short and J 7 bases short, with 13 bases between. This CDR3 region has 15 residues. Germline V gene data show CDR1 as SGHTA and CDR2 as FQGNSA. V and J are TRBV7-2 and TRBJ2-2; D gene uncertain. Material: whole blood, obtained at baseline. The receptor was derived from an adult who was a healthcare worker with PCR-confirmed SARS-CoV-2 infection or an uninfected control (not recorded which). CDR3: CASSLDPATGGELFF. The CDR3 bases are TGTGCCAGCAGCTTAGATCCTGCGACTGGCGGGGAGCTGTTTTTT.